The 22 T cell receptor beta chains in this list originate from one sample, sequenced in a study of HIV-infected patients and healthy controls. The repertoire came from unfractionated whole blood and reflected all unsorted peripheral T cells. Reverse transcription used 450 to 550 ng RNA and constant-region primers for alpha and beta. Using multiplexing indices, alpha and beta chain libraries were generated apart by chain-specific third strand synthesis. One entry per CDR3 protein results from TCRdb running MiXCR on the 5' RACE reads. The sample shows approximately 11,000 distinct CDR3 sequences, about 9% of them seen only once. The specimen was blood, collected before antiretroviral therapy. The receptors derive from an adult with HIV infection. The donor label of this sample is uncertain.

The V and J genes are TRBV30 and TRBJ2-3; 9 bases map to TRBD1. V was pared by 5 bases and J by 6 bases, with 9 bases of the junction left unmatched. This CDR3 is built from 14 residues. CDR1 is GTSNPN, CDR2 SVGIG, per germline (reference sequence). The CDR3 reads CAWGPGQGGDTQYF. CDR3 DNA sequence: TGTGCCTGGGGACCGGGACAGGGAGGGGATACGCAGTATTTT.

The sample holds many counts of this clonotype. The chain combines TRBV20-1 with TRBJ1-5, with TRBD1 matching over 8 bases. The CDR3 contains 16 residues. Germline V lookup: CDR1 DFQATT, CDR2 SNEGSKA (reference sequence). Germline trimming cut 5 bases from V and 3 bases from J; bases unmatched to any gene: 12. CDR3 nucleotides: TGCAGTGCTGGCTCACCGGGACAGGCACTCAATCAGCCCCAGCATTTT. Translating gives CSAGSPGQALNQPQHF.

The chain couples TRBV18 to TRBJ2-1; 8 bases agree with TRBD2. Germline-derived CDR1 and CDR2 are KGHSH and LQKENI. The CDR3 consists of 15 residues. J lost 4 bases, V lost 2 bases, and 4 bases had no gene match. The DNA of the CDR3 is TGTGCCAGCTCACCAGCTAGCGGGCAATACAATGAGCAGTTCTTC. Its translation: CASSPASGQYNEQFF.

The table lists this clonotype with many counts. V usage is TRBV7-9 and J usage is TRBJ2-2; D not resolved. This CDR3 region has 15 residues. The V and J ends lost 5 bases and 0 bases respectively, with 10 bases between them. CDR1 and CDR2 from the germline V gene are SEHNR and FQNEAQ (reference sequence). The CDR3 nucleotides read TGTGCCAGCAGCCCCGCCAGATCGAACACCGGGGAGCTGTTTTTT. Translation: CASSPARSNTGELFF.

This clonotype has a count of ten or more. The J gene is TRBJ1-6, the V gene TRBV7-9; a possible D gene is TRBD1 (5 bases). This CDR3 is built from 15 residues. Trimming took 5 bases from V and 10 from J, leaving 18 bases between them. The V gene's germline CDR1 is SEHNR and CDR2 FQNEAQ (reference sequence). The CDR3 coding sequence is TGTGCCAGCAGCGCCGCCGGGACTCTTTCGTCACCCCTCCACTTT. Protein: CASSAAGTLSSPLHF.

This clonotype was picked up a small number of times. The chain carries TRBV13 and TRBJ2-7; TRBD2 aligns across 8 bases. J lost 0 bases, V lost 9 bases, and 10 bases had no gene match. Per germline, CDR1 PRHDT and CDR2 FYEKMQ (reference sequence). This CDR3 has 15 residues. CDR3 nucleotide sequence: TGTGCCAGTAACATGGCGGGAGGCAACTCCTACGAGCAGTACTTC. Its protein is CASNMAGGNSYEQYF. The variable domain in full, with the rest retrieved from reference TRBV13 and TRBJ2-7, is AAGVIQSPRHLIKEKRETATLKCYPIPRHDTVYWYQQGPGQDPQFLISFYEKMQSDKGSIPDRFSAQQFSDYHSELNMSSLELGDSALYFCASNMAGGNSYEQYFGPGTRLTVT.

By sample share, this clonotype is medium-sized (0.01 to 0.1%). This rearrangement joins TRBV24-1 to TRBJ2-4; D uncertain. This CDR3 region has 13 residues. Germline CDR1 KGHDR, CDR2 SFDVKD. Trimming cost V 6 bases and J 4 bases, with 9 bases left between them. CDR3 sequence (DNA): TGTGCCACCAGTCAGGCGGATAAAAACATTCAGTACTTC. Encoded protein: CATSQADKNIQYF.

This clonotype was found a few times. The chain uses TRBV18 and TRBJ2-5; 9 bases line up with TRBD2. CDR3 size: 15 residues. The trim removed 4 bases at V and 1 base at J, leaving 4 bases unmatched. CDR1 is KGHSH and CDR2 is LQKENI in the germline V gene. The CDR3, as DNA: TGTGCCAGCTCACGTCAGCGGGGGGCCCAAGAGACCCAGTACTTC. Translated, it gives CASSRQRGAQETQYF.

By frequency in the sample, this clonotype is medium-sized (0.01 to 0.1%). This chain links TRBV4-3 with TRBJ2-3; possible D gene TRBD2, 7 bases. Germline-derived CDR1 and CDR2 are LGHNA and YSLEER. V lost 1 base to trimming and J lost 5 bases, with 16 bases between them. This CDR3 has 16 amino acids. The CDR3 region has the DNA TGCGCCAGCAGCCAAGTCTTGAGGGGGGGCCTAGATACGCAGTATTTT. Translation gives CASSQVLRGGLDTQYF.

This clonotype appeared many times. The genes are TRBV2 and TRBJ2-1, with TRBD1 matching over 10 bases. J gave up 4 bases and V 7 bases, and 10 bases lay outside the gene matches. The CDR3 is made up of 16 amino acids. Germline-derived CDR1 and CDR2 are SNHLY and FYNNEI. CDR3 sequence (DNA): TGTGCCAGCAAGGACGCACCGGGACAGGGGTACAATGAGCAGTTCTTC. It specifies CASKDAPGQGYNEQFF.

Many counts were recorded for this clonotype. The chain carries TRBV18 and TRBJ2-7, with D unclear. Germline loops: CDR1 KGHSH, CDR2 LQKENI. The CDR3 has 12 amino acids. Trimming took off 4 bases at V and 1 base at J, with 5 bases between the two ends. The CDR3 DNA is TGTGCCAGCTCACGAGGATCCTACGAGCAGTACTTC. This gives the protein CASSRGSYEQYF.

By share, this clonotype counts as medium-sized (0.01 to 0.1%). The chain is built from TRBV7-8 and TRBJ2-5; possibly TRBD1 or TRBD2 for D (6 bases each). The germline V gene has CDR1 SGHVS and CDR2 FQNEAQ. V dropped 6 bases and J dropped 2 bases, with 19 bases sitting between them. The CDR3 contains 16 residues. CDR3 nucleotides: TGTGCCAGCAGAACTCTGGGGGGCGGGCTTCAAGAGACCCAGTACTTC. Translating it yields CASRTLGGGLQETQYF.

In this sample, this clonotype turned up a few times. The chain recombines TRBV11-2 with TRBJ1-2; D unclear. V gave up 5 bases and J gave up 2 bases, with 9 bases separating them. The CDR3 runs to 13 residues. The germline CDR1 and CDR2 sequences are SGHAT and FQNNGV. CDR3: CASSAQENYGYTF. The CDR3 coding sequence is TGTGCCAGCAGCGCGCAGGAAAACTATGGCTACACCTTC.

This clonotype was counted at least ten times. The CDR3 does not close with the conserved phenylalanine or tryptophan, likely indicating a read error. The chain is built from TRBV7-6 and TRBJ2-3; D gene uncertain. Germline CDR1 and CDR2: SGHVS and FNYEAQ. The CDR3 length is 13 residues. Trimming pared 3 bases from V and 0 bases from J, leaving 4 bases between. The CDR3 nucleotides are TGTGCCAGCAGCTTCCATAGCACAGATACGCAGTATTTG. Encoded protein: CASSFHSTDTQYL.

This clonotype was picked up many times. This chain connects TRBV5-4 to TRBJ2-2; 7 bases map to TRBD1. CDR1 and CDR2 from the germline V gene are SGHNT and YYREEE (reference sequence). The CDR3 covers 15 residues. V was clipped by 4 bases and J by 2 bases; unmatched bases: 5. CDR3 protein: CASSTRDSNTGELFF. The CDR3 DNA is TGTGCCAGCAGCACAAGGGACAGCAACACCGGGGAGCTGTTTTTT.

This clonotype appeared many times. V gene TRBV29-1 combines with J gene TRBJ2-1, with D perhaps matching TRBD2 (5 bases). The V gene's germline CDR1 is SQVTM and CDR2 ANQGSEA. The CDR3 has 17 residues. V was shortened by 4 bases and J by 8 bases, with 27 bases between the two germline ends. DNA for the CDR3: TGCAGCGTTGGCCTTAACTGGCCAGCCTCTAGGGAGTATGAGCAGTTCTTC. Translated: CSVGLNWPASREYEQFF.

By frequency in the sample, this clonotype is medium-sized. The chain combines TRBV6-5 with TRBJ1-6, with 9 positions matching TRBD1. This CDR3 is 15 amino acids long. V trimming: 6 bases; J trimming: 7 bases; junction bases outside the gene matches: 7. Germline V gene sequence: CDR1 MNHEY, CDR2 SVGAGI. CDR3 DNA sequence: TGTGCCAGCAGACTGGCAGGACAGGGGAATTCACCCCTCCACTTT. It specifies CASRLAGQGNSPLHF.

This clonotype came up many times. The gene calls are TRBV10-3 and TRBJ2-1, with 8 bases lining up with TRBD2. This CDR3 region has 14 residues. Germline CDR1 and CDR2: ENHRY and SYGVKD. Trimming removed 5 bases from V and 8 bases from J; junction bases left unmatched: 8. This CDR3 is CAISHGTSSDEQFF. DNA of the CDR3: TGTGCCATCAGTCACGGGACTAGTTCCGATGAGCAGTTCTTC.

By share, this clonotype counts as medium-sized. The chain employs TRBV10-1 and TRBJ2-7, with a tentative D call TRBD2 (5 bases). Germline V gene sequence: CDR1 WNHNN, CDR2 SYGVQD (reference sequence). V gave up 3 bases and J gave up 3 bases, with 12 bases separating them. CDR3 length equals 14 residues. In DNA, the CDR3 is TGCGCCAGCAGTGATGAACTAGGAGACTACGAGCAGTACTTC. Its protein is CASSDELGDYEQYF.

The V call is TRBV11-2, the J call TRBJ2-5; tentative D call: TRBD1 (6 bases). Trimming cost V 2 bases and J 2 bases, with 15 bases left between them. This CDR3 region has 16 residues. Per the germline V gene, CDR1 is SGHAT and CDR2 is FQNNGV. For the CDR3, the DNA is TGTGCCAGCAGCTTAACCCGGGACACTAGTCAAGAGACCCAGTACTTC. Its translation: CASSLTRDTSQETQYF.

By sample fraction, this clonotype is large. The chain joins TRBV7-9 to TRBJ1-4, with D possibly TRBD1 on 5 matching bases. The CDR3 loop spans 15 amino acids. In germline, CDR1 is SEHNR, CDR2 FQNEAQ (reference sequence). Deletions cut 4 bases from V and 8 bases from J, with 17 bases between. CDR3 DNA: TGTGCCAGCAGCTACCAGGGTGTGCTCGGGGAAAAACTGTTTTTT. This gives the protein CASSYQGVLGEKLFF.

This clonotype showed up just a few times. The chain combines TRBV19 with TRBJ1-5; no firm D call. This CDR3 is 13 amino acids long. Germline assignment: CDR1 LNHDA and CDR2 SQIVND (reference sequence). Trimming left V 5 bases short and J 4 bases short, with 9 bases between. CDR3 nucleotides: TGTGCCAGTAGTGAAAGCAGGAATCAGCCCCAGCATTTT. As protein: CASSESRNQPQHF. Together with reference TRBV19 and TRBJ1-5, the CDR3 gives the full variable domain: DGGITQSPKYLFRKEGQNVTLSCEQNLNHDAMYWYRQDPGQGLRLIYYSQIVNDFQKGDIAEGYSVSREKKESFPLTVTSAQKNPTAFYLCASSESRNQPQHFGDGTRLSIL.